Below, 7 T cell receptor beta chains from the same sample are listed, as sequenced in a study of blood T cell repertoires in COVID-19. Using immunoSEQ multiplex PCR, the repertoire was profiled, and TCRdb retains in-frame clones only, with some absent. Counted here are 200,000 to 250,000 clones, 83% occurring once; the ten biggest clones make up around 1.3%. What was sequenced was peripheral blood. Every receptor here comes from a woman aged 25-40 years with COVID-19, enrolled during active disease.

This clone was observed a handful of times. This rearrangement joins TRBV9 to TRBJ2-7, with 8 positions matching TRBD2. V lost 1 base to trimming and J lost 3 bases; unmatched junction nucleotides: 6. CDR3 length: 15 amino acids. The germline gives CDR1 SGDLS, CDR2 YYNGEE. The CDR3 bases are TGTGCCAGCAGCGTATACGAGGGACTAGGCTACGAGCAGTACTTC. Its translation is CASSVYEGLGYEQYF.

The rearrangement uses TRBV5-1 and TRBJ1-6; a weak D match, TRBD1 (5 bases). Germline V gene data show CDR1 as SGHRS and CDR2 as YFSETQ. Trimming took off 0 bases at V and 7 bases at J, with 11 bases between the two ends. The CDR3 is made up of 15 amino acids. The CDR3 reads CASSLEGMYNSPLHF. In DNA form, the CDR3 reads TGCGCCAGCAGCTTGGAGGGGATGTACAATTCACCCCTCCACTTT. Based on the CDR3 plus reference TRBV5-1 and TRBJ1-6, the full variable domain is KAGVTQTPRYLIKTRGQQVTLSCSPISGHRSVSWYQQTPGQGLQFLFEYFSETQRNKGNFPGRFSGRQFSNSRSEMNVSTLELGDSALYLCASSLEGMYNSPLHFGNGTRLTVT.

V usage is TRBV5-1 and J usage is TRBJ1-1; TRBD1 matches 9 bases. The trim removed 0 bases at V and 5 bases at J, leaving 2 bases unmatched. The CDR3 contains 14 residues. Germline CDR1 is SGHRS and CDR2 is YFSETQ. CDR3 nucleotide sequence: TGCGCCAGCAGCTTGGAAGACAGGGGGACTGAAGCTTTCTTT. It codes for CASSLEDRGTEAFF.

This clone was observed a single time. CDR3 sequence reads: CASSQITGGGYTEAFF. In nucleotides, the CDR3 is TGCGCCAGCAGCCAAATAACCGGAGGAGGGTACACTGAAGCTTTCTTT. This chain links TRBV4-3 with TRBJ1-1; D uncertain. CDR3 length: 16 residues. Between the trimmed V and J ends, which lost 2 bases and 3 bases, there was a span of 16 bases. Germline-derived CDR1 and CDR2 are LGHNA and YSLEER.

This chain links TRBV7-9 with TRBJ2-7, with TRBD1 matching 8 bases. Germline CDR1 is SEHNR and CDR2 is FQNEAQ (reference sequence). J gave up 2 bases and V 1 base, and 4 bases lay outside the gene matches. The CDR3 runs 15 residues. The CDR3 nucleotides are TGTGCCAGCAGCTTAGGACAGGGGAGGACCTACGAGCAGTACTTC. It specifies CASSLGQGRTYEQYF.

V and J are TRBV15 and TRBJ1-1; D might be TRBD1 (5 bases). Germline CDR1 and CDR2: LNHNV and YYDKDF (reference sequence). This CDR3 contains 14 residues. Trimming took 1 base from V and 1 from J, leaving 7 bases between them. DNA for the CDR3: TGTGCCACCAGCAGAGGACAGCCGAACACTGAAGCTTTCTTT. It is translated as CATSRGQPNTEAFF.

This rearrangement joins TRBV5-1 to TRBJ2-7; 13 bases match TRBD2. J was trimmed by 7 bases and V by 5 bases; bases with no gene match: 6. Germline CDR1 and CDR2: SGHRS and YFSETQ. The CDR3 spans 14 residues. In nucleotides, the CDR3 is TGCGCCAGCAGGACTAGCGGGAGGCAAGGGGAGCAGTACTTC. As protein: CASRTSGRQGEQYF.